At least ten counts were recorded for the clone carrying this TCR beta chain. The antigen is unknown. This sample is part of a study of regulatory T cells in long-lasting Graves disease. General study findings and limits: Tissue studied was limited to peripheral blood, excluding thyroid tissue.

Investigators prepared the TCR beta libraries by applying iRepertoire HTBI primers and Arm-PCR of CDR3 regions. Each CDR3 protein gets one entry after TCRdb re-called the multiplex PCR reads with MiXCR. This sample has about 450,000 distinct CDR3 sequences, with about 14% found just once. J was trimmed by 5 bases and V by 0 bases; bases with no gene match: 2. Germline V CDR1 and CDR2: SGHRS, YFSETQ. This CDR3 is built from 15 residues. Time point given: newly diagnosed GD, antithyroid drugs for less than 3 months. TCR sequences were obtained from RNA taken from PBMCs. These same records also appear under a second study, on T cells in Graves' hyperthyroidism and ophthalmopathy. This second study notes: The study excluded patients with uncontrolled infection, other autoimmune disease, pregnancy or lactation. The model's output predicted ophthalmopathy at a median of 6.5 months prior to onset.

The chain uses TRBV5-1 and TRBJ2-1; 10 bases are a match to TRBD2. The material sequenced was peripheral blood mononuclear cells (PBMCs), taken at new diagnosis, from a patient treated with antithyroid drugs. The sequence came from a woman between 45 and 60 years old with Graves disease. This CDR3 is CASSLALAGNNEQFF. In nucleotides, the CDR3 is TGCGCCAGCAGCTTGGCACTAGCGGGAAACAATGAGCAGTTCTTC.